These T cell receptor beta chains were read from a single sample in a study of CD8 T cells in ankylosing spondylitis. TCRdb called the 5' RACE reads again in MiXCR, with one record for every CDR3 protein. The sample lists 100,000 to 150,000 distinct CDR3 sequences, over 7% occurring once. Specimen: blood, either unsorted or a sorted T cell fraction (not recorded which). The receptors originated from a male donor with ankylosing spondylitis or in good health (not recorded which). CDR3s include the opening cysteine and the closing phenylalanine or tryptophan. A D gene is named only where the DNA matches it firmly. Not every row has a clone size; where given, it reads once, few, many or a size class.

D: TRBD2; V: TRBV9; size: few; J: TRBJ2-3; DNA: TGTGCCAGCTCGTCTACCCTAGCGGGACGAAGCCAGGATACGCAGTATTTT; CDR3: CASSSTLAGRSQDTQYF
D: .; V: TRBV11-1; size: many; J: TRBJ2-6; DNA: TGTGCCAGCAGCTCCCAGCTCCTGCCTGGGGCCAACGTCCTGACTTTC; CDR3: CASSSQLLPGANVLTF
D: .; V: TRBV12-3/TRBV12-4; size: .; J: TRBJ2-7; DNA: TGTGCCAGCAGCGAAATCGACAGGCCCTACGAGCAGTACTTC; CDR3: CASSEIDRPYEQYF
D: .; V: TRBV15; size: few; J: TRBJ2-1; DNA: TGTGCCACCAGCAGAGATCTGGCTCAAGATGAGCAGTTCTTC; CDR3: CATSRDLAQDEQFF
D: .; V: TRBV5-1; size: many; J: TRBJ1-1; DNA: TGCGCCAGCAGCCCGAGGGTGGAGAACACTGAAGCTTTCTTT; CDR3: CASSPRVENTEAFF
D: TRBD2; V: TRBV9; size: many; J: TRBJ2-7; DNA: TGTGCCAGCAGCACCCTGGATAGCGGGACCTACGAGCAGTACTTC; CDR3: CASSTLDSGTYEQYF
D: .; V: TRBV5-1; size: .; J: TRBJ2-5; DNA: TGCGCCAGCAGCTTGGCGGCGAGGGAGACCCAGTACTTC; CDR3: CASSLAARETQYF
D: .; V: TRBV12-3/TRBV12-4; size: few; J: TRBJ1-1; DNA: TGTGCCAGCAGGCAATTTCAGCAGAACACTGAAGCTTTCTTT; CDR3: CASRQFQQNTEAFF
D: .; V: TRBV4-2; size: .; J: TRBJ2-1; DNA: TGTGCCAGCAGCCAAGCCGGGAGCTCCTACAATGAGCAGTTCTTC; CDR3: CASSQAGSSYNEQFF
D: .; V: TRBV11-2; size: many; J: TRBJ2-1; DNA: TGTGCCAGCAGCCCTCAACTCTACAATGAGCAGTTCTTC; CDR3: CASSPQLYNEQFF
D: .; V: TRBV20-1; size: many; J: TRBJ1-3; DNA: TGCAGTGCTACCAAAGGGGGCTCTGGAAACACCATATATTTT; CDR3: CSATKGGSGNTIYF
D: .; V: TRBV29-1; size: many; J: TRBJ2-2; DNA: TGCAGCGCCGCTACGACAGTGAACACCGGGGAGCTGTTTTTT; CDR3: CSAATTVNTGELFF
D: .; V: TRBV27; size: many; J: TRBJ1-5; DNA: TGTGCCAGCAGTGGCGGGGGCTCAGAACAGCCCCAGCATTTT; CDR3: CASSGGGSEQPQHF